A single sample is the source of the 26 T cell receptor beta chains below, sequenced in a study of post-analysis software for immune sequencing data. These receptors have no known antigen. Study observations and caveats: Several TRBV segments were more frequent in patients than controls; TRBV5-6, TRBV5-1 and TRBV20-1 belonged to this group.

Tagging with unique molecular identifiers was a feature of the TCR beta cDNA libraries. TCRdb passed the PCR reads through MiXCR, listing each CDR3 protein once. Of about 820,000 distinct CDR3 sequences detected, approximately 53% appear once; the ten largest clones hold about 4.5%. Sample: blood. All receptors come from a girl aged 10-17 years with multiple sclerosis.

This clonotype has a count of ten or more. The V and J genes are TRBV10-3 and TRBJ2-5; D is ambiguous. Germline CDR1 reads ENHRY; CDR2 reads SYGVKD. The V end was cut by 4 bases, the J end by 10 bases, with 10 bases between. This CDR3 region has 11 residues. The DNA for the CDR3 is TGTGCCATCAGTGTGTTAGACGTCCAGTACTTC. Translating it yields CAISVLDVQYF.

The chain carries TRBV20-1 and TRBJ1-2; 7 bases align to TRBD1. Germline V lookup: CDR1 DFQATT, CDR2 SNEGSKA (reference sequence). There are 14 residues in the CDR3. V was clipped by 1 base and J by 6 bases; unmatched bases: 8. CDR3 DNA: TGCAGTGCTAGAGGAGGAGGACAGGTGGATGGCTACACCTTC. Translating it yields CSARGGGQVDGYTF.

This clonotype has a handful of counts. The V and J genes are TRBV5-1 and TRBJ2-4; D possibly corresponds to TRBD2 (6 bases). The CDR3 totals 15 residues. The V gene lost 0 bases and the J gene lost 8 bases, with 15 bases spanning the gap. Germline-derived CDR1 and CDR2 are SGHRS and YFSETQ. In nucleotides, the CDR3 is TGCGCCAGCAGCTTGGGGGCCCGAGGGGAGGACATTCAGTACTTC. Translation: CASSLGARGEDIQYF.

The rearrangement links TRBV20-1 to TRBJ2-5; 10 bases align to TRBD2. The germline CDR1 and CDR2 sequences are DFQATT and SNEGSKA (reference sequence). The CDR3 has 16 residues. V shed 5 bases and J 2 bases; nucleotides not matched to a gene: 11. CDR3 region: CSAAQIAGGGQETQYF. In DNA, the CDR3 is TGCAGTGCTGCTCAAATAGCGGGAGGAGGTCAAGAGACCCAGTACTTC.

The chain carries TRBV7-3 and TRBJ2-1; D not certain. CDR1 and CDR2 from the germline V gene are SGHTA and FQGTGA. Trimming removed 4 bases from V and 9 bases from J, with 10 bases in between. CDR3 length equals 12 residues. CDR3: CASSSLLGEQFF. The DNA for the CDR3 is TGTGCCAGCAGCTCCCTATTAGGTGAGCAGTTCTTC.

This chain uses TRBV10-3 with TRBJ2-7, with 8 bases aligning to TRBD1. The V gene's germline CDR1 is ENHRY and CDR2 SYGVKD. V gave up 3 bases and J gave up 0 bases; unmatched junction bases: 10. This CDR3 is built from 17 residues. The CDR3 DNA is TGTGCCATCAGTGACACACGGGCCGGGACAGGCTCCTACGAGCAGTACTTC. Translating gives CAISDTRAGTGSYEQYF.

This chain joins TRBV28 and TRBJ1-1; 7 nucleotides agree with TRBD1. The V and J ends lost 4 bases and 1 base, in that order; junction bases with no gene match: 18. The CDR3 extends over 19 amino acids. Germline CDR1 MDHEN, CDR2 SYDVKM. The CDR3 DNA reads TGTGCCAGCAGTTCTCGAGAAGGGGGCTTCGTTACTGGGAACACTGAAGCTTTCTTT. It encodes CASSSREGGFVTGNTEAFF.

Comments on this clonotype: At one of its ends the junction is not consistent with the germline gene, which may arise from a read error. The chain has TRBV7-6 and TRBJ2-1; maybe TRBD2 (5 bases). Looked up from germline, CDR1 is SGHVS and CDR2 is FNYEAQ. The CDR3 sequence is 13 residues long. The CDR3 coding sequence is TGTGCCGGCAGCAACCCAGAGGGCAATGAGCGGTTCTTC. Translated, it gives CAGSNPEGNERFF.

The chain links TRBV10-3 to TRBJ2-7; TRBD2 aligns across 8 bases. Looked up from germline, CDR1 is ENHRY and CDR2 is SYGVKD. V lost 3 bases, J lost 6 bases, and 10 bases stayed unmatched. CDR3 size: 15 residues. In nucleotides, the CDR3 is TGTGCCATCAGTGAAAGCGGTAGCGGGGCCTCCGAGCAGTACTTC. Translation: CAISESGSGASEQYF.

This rearrangement joins TRBV6-6 to TRBJ2-7, with D possibly being TRBD1 (6 bases). The germline V and J ends were trimmed by 11 bases and 2 bases, with 16 bases remaining between them. The CDR3 contains 13 residues. Germline V CDR1 and CDR2: MNHNY, SVGAGI (reference sequence). CDR3 loop: CASTGTRTYEQYF. In DNA, the CDR3 is TGTGCCTCGACCGGGACACGAACCTACGAGCAGTACTTC.

This clonotype has only a few counts. The rearrangement links TRBV6-5 to TRBJ1-6; 10 nucleotides match TRBD1. Germline values: CDR1 MNHEY, CDR2 SVGAGI. The CDR3 is 16 residues long. Trimming at V came to 0 bases and at J to 10 bases, leaving 6 bases not matched to a gene. This chain's CDR3 is CASSYSRQGAGSPLHF. For the CDR3, the DNA is TGTGCCAGCAGTTACTCGAGACAGGGGGCGGGGTCACCCCTCCACTTT.

This clonotype was picked up one time. The rearrangement uses TRBV9 and TRBJ1-2; a weak D match, TRBD1 (5 bases). Germline V lookup: CDR1 SGDLS, CDR2 YYNGEE. The CDR3 is made up of 14 amino acids. V was shortened by 0 bases and J by 4 bases, with 10 bases between the two germline ends. The CDR3 DNA sequence: TGTGCCAGCAGCGTAGGAACGGGGGGCTATGGCTACACCTTC. Protein: CASSVGTGGYGYTF.

This clonotype showed up just once. The V and J genes are TRBV5-1 and TRBJ2-7, with TRBD2 matching 11 bases. CDR3 length: 18 amino acids. The V segment lost 3 bases and the J segment 0 bases; nucleotides outside the gene matches: 11. Germline CDR1 and CDR2: SGHRS and YFSETQ. The CDR3 coding sequence is TGCGCCAGCAGCTCCGTACTAGCGGGGGCGAACCCCTCCTACGAGCAGTACTTC. Amino acid sequence: CASSSVLAGANPSYEQYF.

The J gene is TRBJ1-5, the V gene TRBV6-1; D might be TRBD1 (6 bases). Trimming stripped 7 bases from V and 0 bases from J, with 13 bases between. Looked up from germline, CDR1 is MNHNS and CDR2 is SASEGT. This CDR3 is 15 amino acids long. CDR3 bases: TGTGCCAGCACCCAGGGACAAAATAGCAATCAGCCCCAGCATTTT. Protein sequence: CASTQGQNSNQPQHF.

The chain has TRBV10-3 and TRBJ2-3; D is possibly TRBD1 or TRBD2 (5 bases each). Germline CDR1 is ENHRY and CDR2 is SYGVKD. The V end lost 10 bases, the J end lost 2 bases, and 16 bases lay between the germline ends. This CDR3 spans 14 amino acids. The CDR3 loop reads CATSPRDLTDTQYF. The CDR3 DNA sequence: TGTGCCACCAGCCCCAGGGACCTCACAGATACGCAGTATTTT.

CDR3 sequence (DNA): TGCGCCAGCAGCCCCCCGGGCCTGCGGGGAGATACGCAGTATTTT. Its translation: CASSPPGLRGDTQYF. The chain employs TRBV5-1 and TRBJ2-3, with D possibly being TRBD2 (6 bases). This CDR3 region has 15 residues. The ends were cut back, 4 bases at V and 5 bases at J, with 17 bases in the middle. The V gene's germline CDR1 is SGHRS and CDR2 YFSETQ.

J is TRBJ1-1 and V is TRBV15; tentatively, D is TRBD1 (5 bases). CDR1 is LNHNV, CDR2 YYDKDF, per germline (reference sequence). The CDR3 is 14 residues long. Trimming shortened V by 8 bases and J by 1 base, and 14 bases separated the two germline ends. The CDR3 sequence is CATEAGGENTEAFF. CDR3 nucleotide sequence: TGTGCCACCGAGGCCGGGGGGGAGAACACTGAAGCTTTCTTT.

This clonotype was seen only a few times. This chain joins TRBV6-4 and TRBJ2-1; the match to TRBD2 covers 7 bases. This CDR3 has 15 amino acids. V was pared by 2 bases and J by 4 bases, with 5 bases of the junction left unmatched. In germline, CDR1 is MRHNA, CDR2 SNTAGT. CDR3 amino acids: CASSDGTMEYNEQFF. The CDR3 region has the DNA TGTGCCAGCAGTGACGGGACTATGGAATACAATGAGCAGTTCTTC.

This clonotype was observed a handful of times. This chain joins TRBV29-1 and TRBJ2-5; TRBD1 matches 8 bases. The V segment lost 4 bases and the J segment 2 bases; nucleotides outside the gene matches: 6. The germline gives CDR1 SQVTM, CDR2 ANQGSEA. This CDR3 has 14 amino acids. The CDR3 loop is CSVGRTGLQETQYF. As DNA, the CDR3 is TGCAGCGTTGGAAGGACAGGGCTTCAAGAGACCCAGTACTTC.

This chain joins TRBV15 and TRBJ2-5, with TRBD2 as a possible D gene (5 bases). From germline, CDR1 is LNHNV and CDR2 YYDKDF (reference sequence). V was cut by 0 bases and J by 5 bases, with 7 bases left in between. The CDR3 runs to 13 residues. Written as DNA, the CDR3 is TGTGCCACCAGCAGAGATACTAGGGAGACCCAGTACTTC. This codes for CATSRDTRETQYF.

This chain links TRBV6-5 with TRBJ2-7; D is uncertain. The end of the DNA is better explained by TRBJ2-5, so the J call may be wrong. Germline CDR1 reads MNHEY; CDR2 reads SVGAGI. CDR3 length equals 13 residues. CDR3 sequence reads: CASTAPGAETQYF. CDR3 DNA sequence: TGTGCCAGCACAGCCCCGGGCGCGGAGACCCAGTACTTC.

There are many counts of this clonotype. The chain uses TRBV7-6 and TRBJ1-5; a weak D match, TRBD1 (5 bases). Germline lookup yields CDR1 SGHVS and CDR2 FNYEAQ. The CDR3 runs to 15 residues. V was pared by 3 bases and J by 5 bases, with 14 bases between. Here the CDR3 reads CASSFSGNRDQPQHF. The DNA of the CDR3 is TGTGCCAGCAGCTTCTCAGGGAATCGGGATCAGCCCCAGCATTTT. The whole variable domain, remainder taken from reference TRBV7-6 and TRBJ1-5, is GAGVSQSPRYKVTKRGQDVALRCDPISGHVSLYWYRQALGQGPEFLTYFNYEAQQDKSGLPNDRFSAERPEGSISTLTIQRTEQRDSAMYRCASSFSGNRDQPQHFGDGTRLSIL.

The chain couples TRBV20-1 to TRBJ1-5, with a weak D call TRBD1 (6 bases). Deletions cut 3 bases from V and 9 bases from J, with 15 bases between. Germline CDR1 reads DFQATT; CDR2 reads SNEGSKA (reference sequence). The CDR3 is 13 amino acids. This CDR3 reads CSASRDTVRPQHF. CDR3 in DNA: TGCAGTGCTAGCCGGGACACTGTACGGCCCCAGCATTTT.

The V gene is TRBV5-8, the J gene TRBJ2-5; D is perhaps TRBD1 or TRBD2 (5 bases each). The J call is in doubt because the DNA end fits TRBJ2-7 better. This CDR3 is built from 15 residues. Germline assignment: CDR1 SGHTS and CDR2 YDEGEE. CDR3 loop: CASSGWERGFLEQYF. In DNA, the CDR3 is TGTGCCAGCAGCGGCTGGGAGAGGGGATTTCTCGAGCAGTACTTC.

In DNA form, the CDR3 reads TGCAGCGTTGAAGATCATAGTGGGACAAGGCCCTTCGGGAACACTGAAGCTTTCTTT. Its translation: CSVEDHSGTRPFGNTEAFF. V is TRBV29-1 and J is TRBJ1-1; D is possibly TRBD1 (6 bases). The CDR3 has 19 residues. Trimming took off 0 bases at V and 1 base at J, with 24 bases between the two ends. Germline CDR1 reads SQVTM; CDR2 reads ANQGSEA. The full variable domain, rest sourced from reference TRBV29-1 and TRBJ1-1, is SAVISQKPSRDICQRGTSLTIQCQVDSQVTMMFWYRQQPGQSLTLIATANQGSEATYESGFVIDKFPISRPNLTFSTLTVSNMSPEDSSIYLCSVEDHSGTRPFGNTEAFFGQGTRLTVV.

This clonotype has only a few counts. This chain links TRBV19 with TRBJ2-7; 7 positions match TRBD1. The germline CDR1 and CDR2 sequences are LNHDA and SQIVND (reference sequence). CDR3 length equals 11 residues. Germline trimming cut 8 bases from V and 2 bases from J; bases unmatched to any gene: 0. The CDR3 loop reads CASGTAYEQYF. DNA for the CDR3: TGTGCCAGTGGGACAGCCTACGAGCAGTACTTC.